A selection of T cell receptor beta chains follows, all from one sample in a study of blood T cells in healthy people across ages. One entry per CDR3 protein results from TCRdb running MiXCR on the 5' RACE reads. The sample carries about 970,000 distinct CDR3 sequences, 45% to 60% recorded once. The sample was blood. The receptors here all came from a woman aged 60-70 years in good health. CDR3s include the opening cysteine and the closing phenylalanine or tryptophan. The D gene is left open where the match is weak. Rows may omit the clone size; those that give it use once, few, many or a size class.

TRBJ2-1 | TRBD2 | NA | TRBV6-5 | CASSYSLLAGADNEQFF | TGTGCCAGCAGTTACTCTCTCCTAGCGGGCGCTGACAATGAGCAGTTCTTC
TRBJ2-3 | NA | NA | TRBV5-1 | CASSCLATDTQYF | TGCGCCAGCAGCTGCTTGGCTACAGATACGCAGTATTTT
TRBJ2-1 | TRBD2 | NA | TRBV2 | CASSRLAGGIRGSYNEQFF | TGTGCCAGCAGTCGACTAGCGGGAGGGATTCGCGGCTCCTACAATGAGCAGTTCTTC
TRBJ2-1 | NA | few | TRBV4-1 | CASSQVVATAKQFF | TGCGCCAGCAGCCAAGTTGTTGCCACGGCTAAGCAGTTCTTC
TRBJ1-4 | NA | few | TRBV20-1 | CSARWGIQEKLFF | TGCAGTGCTAGGTGGGGGATTCAGGAAAAACTGTTTTTT
TRBJ1-6 | NA | few | TRBV7-6 | CASSLGGVGNSPLHF | TGTGCCAGCAGCTTAGGGGGGGTAGGGAATTCACCCCTCCACTTT
TRBJ1-2 | TRBD1 | NA | TRBV3-1 | CASSQGYDRAIYGYTF | TGTGCCAGCAGCCAAGGGTACGACAGGGCAATCTATGGCTACACCTTC
TRBJ1-1 | NA | NA | TRBV7-8 | CASSLRTLSNAEAFF | TGTGCCAGCAGCCTGAGGACCTTATCAAACGCTGAAGCTTTCTTT
TRBJ2-4 | TRBD1 | few | TRBV7-2 | CASRWTGSNIQYF | TGTGCCAGCAGGTGGACAGGGTCAAACATTCAGTACTTC
TRBJ2-7 | NA | NA | TRBV2 | CASRRSRVSYEQYF | TGTGCCAGCCGAAGGAGCAGGGTCTCCTACGAGCAGTACTTC
TRBJ2-7 | TRBD2 | few | TRBV3-1 | CASSQEGGRSYEQYF | TGTGCCAGCAGCCAAGAGGGCGGGAGGTCCTACGAGCAGTACTTC
TRBJ1-2 | NA | few | TRBV29-1 | CSVDAPHHDGGYTF | TGCAGCGTTGACGCCCCCCATCATGACGGTGGCTACACCTTC
TRBJ2-3 | NA | NA | TRBV5-1 | CASSLYNTQYF | TGCGCCAGCAGCTTGTATAATACGCAGTATTTT
TRBJ1-6 | NA | once | TRBV6-1 | CASSEGSSYNSPLHF | TGTGCCAGCAGTGAGGGAAGCTCCTATAATTCACCCCTCCACTTT
TRBJ2-7 | NA | NA | TRBV4-2 | CASSQDPLWGRPYEQYF | TGTGCCAGCAGCCAAGACCCGCTTTGGGGAAGACCCTACGAGCAGTACTTC
TRBJ1-6 | TRBD1 | NA | TRBV6-6 | CASSPPQGASPLHF | TGTGCCAGCAGCCCGCCCCAGGGGGCTTCACCCCTCCACTTT
TRBJ2-1 | NA | NA | TRBV29-1 | CSVEYLAGTYSEQFF | TGCAGCGTTGAATACTTAGCCGGTACCTACAGCGAGCAGTTCTTC
TRBJ2-2 | NA | NA | TRBV7-9 | CASSETNRLSGELFF | TGTGCCAGCAGCGAAACCAACAGGTTATCCGGGGAGCTGTTTTTT
TRBJ2-5 | NA | NA | TRBV5-4 | CASSWDGFQETQYF | TGTGCCAGCAGCTGGGACGGATTCCAAGAGACCCAGTACTTC
TRBJ2-3 | TRBD2 | NA | TRBV7-2 | CASSGLAGAPDTQYF | TGTGCCAGCAGCGGACTAGCGGGAGCCCCAGATACGCAGTATTTT
TRBJ2-1 | NA | NA | TRBV7-9 | CASSPWGARLHNEQFF | TGTGCCAGCAGCCCATGGGGGGCGCGTTTACACAATGAGCAGTTCTTC
TRBJ2-7 | TRBD2 | few | TRBV7-2 | CASSSRIAGGGDEQYF | TGTGCCAGCAGCTCGAGGATAGCGGGAGGAGGGGACGAGCAGTACTTC
TRBJ2-3 | NA | few | TRBV5-1 | CASRSRESYPDTQYF | TGCGCCAGCAGAAGCAGGGAGTCGTACCCAGATACGCAGTATTTT
TRBJ2-5 | TRBD1 | NA | TRBV3-1 | CASSYTGTGGETQYF | TGTGCCAGCAGCTATACCGGGACAGGGGGTGAGACCCAGTACTTC
TRBJ2-3 | NA | few | TRBV11-2 | CASSPSPVTADTQYF | TGTGCCAGCAGCCCGAGCCCCGTTACGGCAGATACGCAGTATTTT
TRBJ2-4 | NA | many | TRBV10-2 | CASSGTAKNIQYF | TGTGCCAGCAGTGGGACGGCCAAAAACATTCAGTACTTC
TRBJ1-5 | NA | NA | TRBV7-2 | CASSYGLDQPQHF | TGTGCCAGCAGCTATGGACTAGATCAGCCCCAGCATTTT
TRBJ2-5 | NA | NA | TRBV2 | CASSVVYNEQYF | TGTGCCAGCAGTGTAGTGTACAATGAGCAGTACTTC
TRBJ2-5 | TRBD2 | NA | TRBV3-1 | CTRSQAGLAGYF | TGTACCCGCAGCCAAGCGGGACTCGCGGGGTACTTC
TRBJ2-7 | NA | NA | TRBV27 | CASSLEWGYEQYF | TGTGCCAGCAGTTTAGAGTGGGGCTACGAGCAGTACTTC
TRBJ2-7 | NA | NA | TRBV20-1 | CSATLPDAYEQYF | TGCAGTGCCACCCTTCCCGACGCCTACGAGCAGTACTTC
TRBJ2-7 | NA | few | TRBV4-1 | CASSQGHATYEQYF | TGCGCCAGCAGCCAGGGACACGCGACCTACGAGCAGTACTTC
TRBJ2-7 | NA | NA | TRBV7-2 | CASSHYRIAAVAYEQYF | TGTGCCAGCAGTCATTATCGAATAGCGGCAGTAGCCTACGAGCAGTACTTC
TRBJ2-1 | TRBD2 | NA | TRBV4-2 | CASSQGVTSGSYNSQFF | TGTGCCAGCAGCCAAGGAGTTACTAGCGGGAGTTATAACTCACAGTTCTTC
TRBJ1-2 | TRBD1 | NA | TRBV11-2 | CASSLGGQGYDGYTF | TGTGCCAGCAGCTTAGGTGGACAGGGATACGATGGCTACACCTTC
TRBJ1-2 | NA | NA | TRBV28 | CASTDRYGYTF | TGTGCCAGCACGGACCGATATGGCTACACCTTC
TRBJ2-7 | NA | NA | TRBV5-1 | CASSPFLAHGEQYF | TGCGCCAGCAGCCCCTTCTTGGCGCATGGCGAGCAGTACTTC
TRBJ2-7 | TRBD2 | NA | TRBV28 | CATRLARQEQYF | TGTGCCACCCGACTAGCGCGGCAGGAGCAGTACTTC
TRBJ2-7 | NA | NA | TRBV20-1 | CSARDFRLADEQYF | TGCAGTGCTAGAGATTTCAGGCTAGCCGACGAGCAGTACTTC
TRBJ2-3 | TRBD2 | NA | TRBV20-1 | CSTLLAGGPTDTQYF | TGCAGTACCCTTCTAGCGGGAGGGCCTACAGATACGCAGTATTTT
TRBJ2-1 | TRBD2 | NA | TRBV20-1 | CSARGPSGLKGNEQFF | TGCAGTGCTAGGGGCCCTAGCGGGCTAAAGGGGAATGAGCAGTTCTTC
TRBJ2-1 | TRBD2 | few | TRBV5-5 | CASTHNRRAGEFVEQFF | TGTGCCAGCACCCACAACCGGAGGGCGGGAGAGTTTGTTGAGCAGTTCTTC
TRBJ1-1 | NA | few | TRBV5-1 | CASSLDPSTEAFF | TGCGCCAGCAGCTTGGACCCGAGCACTGAAGCTTTCTTT
TRBJ2-5 | NA | many | TRBV7-2 | CASSLRSQETQYF | TGTGCCAGCAGCTTACGGTCCCAAGAGACCCAGTACTTC
TRBJ2-1 | TRBD1 | NA | TRBV29-1 | CSAAPTGGSEQFF | TGCAGCGCGGCCCCTACAGGGGGCAGTGAGCAGTTCTTC
TRBJ2-1 | NA | NA | TRBV20-1 | CSASGALTGPYNEQFF | TGCAGTGCTAGCGGGGCCCTAACCGGCCCCTACAATGAGCAGTTCTTC
TRBJ2-3 | TRBD2 | NA | TRBV29-1 | CSVGQAGGDTQYF | TGCAGCGTTGGTCAAGCGGGAGGGGATACGCAGTATTTT
TRBJ2-5 | TRBD2 | NA | TRBV27 | CASRGGSFQETQYF | TGTGCCAGCAGAGGCGGGAGTTTCCAAGAGACCCAGTACTTC
TRBJ2-2 | TRBD2 | NA | TRBV24-1 | CATSEAGRLDGELFF | TGTGCCACCAGTGAAGCGGGACGGCTAGACGGGGAGCTGTTTTTT
TRBJ2-7 | NA | NA | TRBV4-1 | CASSHPGWRDHYEQYF | TGCGCCAGCAGCCATCCAGGGTGGCGGGACCACTACGAGCAGTACTTC
TRBJ2-3 | NA | NA | TRBV21-1 | CASSNTPKTDTQYF | TGTGCCAGCAGCAATACACCCAAGACAGATACGCAGTATTTT
TRBJ2-7 | NA | NA | TRBV12-3/TRBV12-4 | CTSSLATHEQYF | TGTACCAGCAGTTTAGCGACCCACGAGCAGTACTTC
TRBJ1-5 | NA | NA | TRBV28 | CASSQLGRNQPQHF | TGTGCCAGCAGCCAGTTGGGGCGCAATCAGCCCCAGCATTTT
TRBJ1-2 | NA | NA | TRBV12-3/TRBV12-4 | CASSRLTANYGYTF | TGTGCCAGCAGTCGACTCACAGCAAACTATGGCTACACCTTC
TRBJ2-7 | NA | NA | TRBV3-1 | CASSHLTSYEQYF | TGTGCCAGCAGCCACTTGACTAGCTACGAGCAGTACTTC
TRBJ2-7 | TRBD2 | NA | TRBV20-1 | CSAFSGRTDEQYF | TGCAGTGCCTTTAGCGGGAGGACAGACGAGCAGTACTTC
TRBJ2-7 | NA | NA | TRBV29-1 | CSAVEPVFYEQYF | TGCAGCGCCGTAGAGCCCGTTTTCTACGAGCAGTACTTC
TRBJ2-7 | TRBD1 | few | TRBV12-3/TRBV12-4 | CASSYGQGGSYEQYF | TGTGCCAGCAGTTACGGACAGGGGGGCTCCTACGAGCAGTACTTC